One and the same sample provided the 3 T cell receptor beta chains below, sequenced in a study of blood T cell repertoires in COVID-19. The table came from immunoSEQ multiplex PCR; TCRdb's copy has only in-frame clones and leaves some out. The sample contains 35,000 to 50,000 clones, around 83% of which appear only once. Sequencing used peripheral blood. The receptors were sampled from a woman of 80 years or more with acute or convalescent COVID-19.

A few counts support this clone. This chain joins TRBV5-1 and TRBJ1-2, with TRBD1 identical over 8 bases. Per the germline V gene, CDR1 is SGHRS and CDR2 is YFSETQ. The V and J ends lost 0 bases and 5 bases, in that order; junction bases with no gene match: 12. This CDR3 has 17 amino acids. The CDR3 sequence is CASSLVGQGLGSYGYTF. The CDR3 coding sequence is TGCGCCAGCAGCTTGGTAGGACAGGGTCTGGGATCGTATGGCTACACCTTC.

The chain has TRBV2 and TRBJ2-7; perhaps TRBD2 as D (7 bases). This CDR3 has 14 residues. The V and J ends lost 4 bases and 2 bases respectively, with 12 bases between them. Per the germline V gene, CDR1 is SNHLY and CDR2 is FYNNEI. The DNA of the CDR3 is TGTGCCAGCAGTGTAGGCGGGGGCCCCTACGAGCAGTACTTC. Its translation: CASSVGGGPYEQYF.

In DNA form, the CDR3 reads TGCAGCGTTGACCCGCCAGGGAACACCATATATTTT. It encodes CSVDPPGNTIYF. The genes are TRBV29-1 and TRBJ1-3, with a possible D match to TRBD1 (5 bases). The CDR3 is 12 residues long. Germline loops: CDR1 SQVTM, CDR2 ANQGSEA. The V gene lost 3 bases and the J gene lost 7 bases, with 10 bases spanning the gap.